This passage covers 26 T cell receptor beta chains from one sample sequenced in a study of blood T cell repertoires in COVID-19. Profiling relied on immunoSEQ multiplex PCR, and the TCRdb table lists in-frame clones only, not all of them. The sample lists 200,000 to 250,000 clones; around nine tenths were seen once. Sequenced material: peripheral blood. Receptors were obtained from a man between 60 and 70 years old with acute or convalescent COVID-19.

The gene calls are TRBV11-2 and TRBJ2-1, with D perhaps matching TRBD2 (6 bases). Germline assignment: CDR1 SGHAT and CDR2 FQNNGV. The V end lost 5 bases, the J end lost 1 base, and 15 bases lay between the germline ends. This CDR3 is 16 amino acids long. The CDR3 region is CASSNSGTVSYNEQFF. CDR3 DNA: TGTGCCAGCAGCAACTCCGGGACTGTATCCTACAATGAGCAGTTCTTC.

This clone was recorded once. The chain employs TRBV6-2 or TRBV6-3 and TRBJ2-4; D is possibly TRBD2 (5 bases). V lost 0 bases to trimming and J lost 8 bases, with 8 bases between them. CDR3 size: 13 residues. Germline-derived CDR1 and CDR2 are MNHEY and SVGEGT. CDR3 coding DNA: TGTGCCAGCAGTTACTCGGGGAGAGACATTCAGTACTTC. It specifies CASSYSGRDIQYF.

V usage is TRBV9 and J usage is TRBJ1-2, with D hard to call. The CDR3 is 13 amino acids. The germline V gene has CDR1 SGDLS and CDR2 YYNGEE. V gave up 3 bases and J gave up 8 bases, with 14 bases separating them. The CDR3 bases are TGTGCCAGCAGCGACGGCAGCGGACGGGGCTACACCTTC. Translation gives CASSDGSGRGYTF. The full variable domain, its missing parts supplied by reference TRBV9 and TRBJ1-2, is DSGVTQTPKHLITATGQRVTLRCSPRSGDLSVYWYQQSLDQGLQFLIQYYNGEERAKGNILERFSAQQFPDLHSELNLSSLELGDSALYFCASSDGSGRGYTFGSGTRLTVV.

This rearrangement joins TRBV9 to TRBJ1-2, with a possible D match to TRBD1 (6 bases). Trimming stripped 1 base from V and 6 bases from J, with 10 bases between. CDR1 SGDLS and CDR2 YYNGEE come from the germline V gene. The CDR3 contains 13 residues. CDR3 sequence (DNA): TGTGCCAGCAGCGTAAGGCGGGGGCATGGCTACACCTTC. The encoded protein is CASSVRRGHGYTF.

Here the CDR3 reads CASSLIGGAGNTIYF. The CDR3 coding sequence is TGTGCCAGCAGCTTGATTGGGGGGGCTGGAAACACCATATATTTT. The rearrangement links TRBV5-4 to TRBJ1-3; tentative D call: TRBD1 (5 bases). Trimming stripped 1 base from V and 2 bases from J, with 10 bases between. The CDR3 spans 15 residues. Looked up from germline, CDR1 is SGHNT and CDR2 is YYREEE (reference sequence).

The J gene is TRBJ2-7, the V gene TRBV6-5; perhaps TRBD1 as D (6 bases). The CDR3 spans 15 residues. The germline CDR1 and CDR2 sequences are MNHEY and SVGAGI. V dropped 5 bases and J dropped 2 bases, with 16 bases sitting between them. In DNA form, the CDR3 reads TGTGCCAGCAGTACCCCGGGACACGGAACCTACGAGCAGTACTTC. Amino acid sequence: CASSTPGHGTYEQYF.

The sample holds one count of this clone. The V and J genes are TRBV30 and TRBJ1-1; weak D call: TRBD1 (6 bases). The CDR3 is 14 residues long. Trimming took 1 base from V and 1 from J, leaving 10 bases between them. Germline loops: CDR1 GTSNPN, CDR2 SVGIG (reference sequence). The CDR3, as DNA: TGTGCCTGGAGTGCGGACAGCCGGAACACTGAAGCTTTCTTT. It yields the protein CAWSADSRNTEAFF.

The chain couples TRBV14 to TRBJ1-2; TRBD1 aligns across 8 bases. V dropped 4 bases and J dropped 6; count of bases not matched to a gene: 10. From germline, CDR1 is SGHDN and CDR2 FVKESK. This CDR3 is built from 15 residues. Here the CDR3 reads CASSRWVAGGDGYTF. The CDR3 coding sequence is TGTGCCAGCAGCCGCTGGGTGGCAGGGGGCGATGGCTACACCTTC.

The rearrangement uses TRBV20-1 and TRBJ1-1; no reliable D call. Per germline, CDR1 DFQATT and CDR2 SNEGSKA (reference sequence). V lost 3 bases, J lost 0 bases, and 14 bases lay in between. The CDR3 totals 15 residues. The CDR3, as DNA: TGCAGTGCTAGTAGGGCAGGAGGTTTGAACACTGAAGCTTTCTTT. Protein product: CSASRAGGLNTEAFF.

The genes are TRBV12-3 or TRBV12-4 and TRBJ2-7, with D possibly matching TRBD1 (5 bases). Trimming left V 6 bases short and J 6 bases short, with 15 bases between. This CDR3 region has 13 residues. The CDR3 protein is CASSLSGLGEQYF. The DNA for the CDR3 is TGTGCCAGCAGCCTTTCAGGGTTGGGCGAGCAGTACTTC.

This clone has just a few counts. The rearrangement joins TRBV11-3 to TRBJ2-2; 12 nucleotides match TRBD2. The J segment lost 4 bases and the V segment lost 5 bases, leaving 14 bases of the junction unmatched. This CDR3 region has 19 residues. CDR1 is SGHNT and CDR2 is YENEEA in the germline V gene. The CDR3 DNA is TGTGCCAGCAGCCCATCGTGGCTAGCGGGGGGGCCGCGCACCGGGGAGCTGTTTTTT. This encodes CASSPSWLAGGPRTGELFF.

This chain uses TRBV9 with TRBJ2-3, with D maybe TRBD2 (7 bases). The V end was cut by 4 bases, the J end by 1 base, with 13 bases between. Germline CDR1 and CDR2: SGDLS and YYNGEE. The length of the CDR3 is 15 residues. The CDR3 protein is CASSTGGPRTDTQYF. The CDR3 DNA sequence: TGTGCCAGCAGCACCGGGGGGCCGCGCACAGATACGCAGTATTTT.

This chain links TRBV11-3 with TRBJ1-2, with a weak D call TRBD1 (6 bases). V was trimmed by 7 bases and J by 4 bases, leaving 16 bases between them. CDR1 and CDR2 (germline): SGHNT, YENEEA. The CDR3 sequence is 14 residues long. The CDR3 loop reads CASTIQGLGYGYTF. The CDR3 nucleotides read TGTGCCAGCACTATACAGGGCCTGGGCTATGGCTACACCTTC.

This clone was seen a few times. This chain connects TRBV19 to TRBJ1-1; D perhaps matches TRBD1 (5 bases). The length of the CDR3 is 13 residues. V lost 7 bases to trimming and J lost 4 bases, with 13 bases between them. Germline loops: CDR1 LNHDA, CDR2 SQIVND (reference sequence). The CDR3 coding sequence is TGTGCCAGTACTGCCCCGGGGGGCACTGAAGCTTTCTTT. This codes for CASTAPGGTEAFF.

The J gene is TRBJ2-3, the V gene TRBV7-2; D may be TRBD2 (5 bases). V lost 3 bases and J lost 5, with 15 bases in between. Per germline, CDR1 SGHTA and CDR2 FQGNSA. The CDR3 covers 15 residues. CDR3 residues: CASSFSIARGDTQYF. In DNA, the CDR3 is TGTGCCAGCAGCTTCTCGATAGCGCGTGGAGATACGCAGTATTTT.

V is TRBV5-1 and J is TRBJ2-3; 9 positions agree with TRBD1. The CDR3 is 15 amino acids. V gave up 0 bases and J gave up 4 bases; unmatched junction bases: 3. CDR1 SGHRS and CDR2 YFSETQ come from the germline V gene. The CDR3 DNA is TGCGCCAGCAGCTTGGAGTGGACAGGGGCAGATACGCAGTATTTT. It codes for CASSLEWTGADTQYF.

This clone was recorded a few times. This chain uses TRBV15 with TRBJ2-2; 9 bases map to TRBD1. V shed 9 bases and J 2 bases; nucleotides not matched to a gene: 10. Germline V lookup: CDR1 LNHNV, CDR2 YYDKDF (reference sequence). The CDR3 has 16 residues. The CDR3 DNA sequence: TGTGCCACAAGGACAGGGGAAAACTTAAACACCGGGGAGCTGTTTTTT. The encoded protein is CATRTGENLNTGELFF.

This clone has only one observation. This chain joins TRBV29-1 and TRBJ2-5; D may be TRBD1 (6 bases). In germline, CDR1 is SQVTM, CDR2 ANQGSEA. The CDR3 contains 14 residues. Trimming removed 3 bases from V and 6 bases from J, with 17 bases in between. CDR3 in DNA: TGCAGCGTTGACGTGCAGGGGCTCGGGAAGACCCAGTACTTC. It codes for CSVDVQGLGKTQYF. The full variable domain, in which reference TRBV29-1 and TRBJ2-5 provide the parts outside the CDR3, is SAVISQKPSRDICQRGTSLTIQCQVDSQVTMMFWYRQQPGQSLTLIATANQGSEATYESGFVIDKFPISRPNLTFSTLTVSNMSPEDSSIYLCSVDVQGLGKTQYFGPGTRLLVL.

This clone was counted between two and nine times. The rearrangement joins TRBV9 to TRBJ2-3; 11 bases are a match to TRBD2. The CDR3 extends over 18 amino acids. Looked up from germline, CDR1 is SGDLS and CDR2 is YYNGEE. Germline trimming cut 0 bases from V and 1 base from J; bases unmatched to any gene: 7. CDR3 nucleotides: TGTGCCAGCAGCGTAGCCAGTAGCGGGGGGGGTGGCACAGATACGCAGTATTTT. Translating it yields CASSVASSGGGGTDTQYF.

This chain joins TRBV4-1 and TRBJ2-7; the match to TRBD1 covers 10 bases. CDR1 and CDR2 from the germline V gene are MGHRA and YSYEKL. This CDR3 contains 15 residues. After removal of 2 bases from V and 3 bases from J, the junction contained 4 bases not matched to a gene. This CDR3 reads CASSQPRDRGYEQYF. The CDR3 DNA reads TGCGCCAGCAGCCAACCTCGGGACAGGGGCTACGAGCAGTACTTC.

V gene TRBV10-3 combines with J gene TRBJ2-7; 7 bases line up with TRBD1. The V gene's germline CDR1 is ENHRY and CDR2 SYGVKD. The CDR3 length is 15 residues. J gave up 5 bases and V 0 bases, and 7 bases lay outside the gene matches. The CDR3 reads CAISESPGQSHEQYF. In DNA form, the CDR3 reads TGTGCCATCAGTGAGTCACCGGGACAGTCCCACGAGCAGTACTTC.

The chain employs TRBV9 and TRBJ2-7; TRBD1 agrees at 10 bases. Germline assignment: CDR1 SGDLS and CDR2 YYNGEE. This CDR3 spans 16 amino acids. Unmatched junction bases numbered 13, after V lost 4 bases and J lost 6 bases. CDR3 residues: CASSLQTGGAGAEQYF. As DNA, the CDR3 is TGTGCCAGCAGCTTACAGACAGGGGGCGCTGGGGCCGAGCAGTACTTC.

The sample holds one count of this clone. The gene calls are TRBV9 and TRBJ2-7; TRBD1 aligns across 11 bases. CDR1 and CDR2 from the germline V gene are SGDLS and YYNGEE. J gave up 4 bases and V 3 bases, and 3 bases lay outside the gene matches. CDR3 length: 14 residues. CDR3 protein: CASSGGTGGYEQYF. For the CDR3, the DNA is TGTGCCAGCAGCGGCGGGACAGGGGGTTACGAGCAGTACTTC.

This chain links TRBV7-3 with TRBJ2-1; D might be TRBD2 (7 bases). V dropped 8 bases and J dropped 4 bases, with 18 bases sitting between them. CDR3 length: 15 amino acids. The germline V gene encodes CDR1 SGHTA and CDR2 FQGTGA. The CDR3 here is CASSLRGGPYNEQFF. The DNA for the CDR3 is TGTGCCAGCTCCCTTAGGGGGGGTCCGTACAATGAGCAGTTCTTC.

This rearrangement joins TRBV6-2 or TRBV6-3 to TRBJ2-5; D uncertain. Per the germline V gene, CDR1 is MNHEY and CDR2 is SVGEGT. The CDR3 runs to 12 residues. V lost 6 bases and J lost 5, with 10 bases in between. CDR3 sequence reads: CASSLNRETQYF. The CDR3 nucleotides read TGTGCCAGCAGCCTAAATCGGGAGACCCAGTACTTC.

This chain joins TRBV11-1 and TRBJ1-1; the D gene is possibly TRBD1 (5 bases). The CDR3 loop spans 14 amino acids. V lost 1 base to trimming and J lost 10 bases, with 16 bases between them. Per the germline V gene, CDR1 is SGHAT and CDR2 is FQDESV (reference sequence). The CDR3 protein is CASSLGWQGSGAFF. As DNA, the CDR3 is TGTGCCAGCAGCTTAGGTTGGCAGGGTAGTGGAGCTTTCTTT.